Listed here are 12 T cell receptor beta chains from one sample, sequenced in a study of type 1 and type 2 diabetes patients. PCR was run on genomic DNA. A primer set of 30 forward and 13 reverse primers amplified the CDR3. TCRdb re-called the multiplex PCR reads with MiXCR, one entry per CDR3 protein. The data hold approximately 260,000 distinct CDR3 sequences, with approximately 45% observed a single time. The sequenced sample consisted of peripheral blood mononuclear cells (PBMCs). These receptors were obtained from a man aged 18 to 30 with type 2 diabetes.

This clonotype was observed a handful of times. The rearrangement links TRBV19 to TRBJ2-7, with 8 bases lining up with TRBD1. Per germline, CDR1 LNHDA and CDR2 SQIVND (reference sequence). CDR3 size: 15 residues. Unmatched junction bases numbered 13, after V lost 5 bases and J lost 7 bases. In nucleotides, the CDR3 is TGTGCCAGTAGTGCCCTCAGGGGGCCCCGGGGGGAGCAGTACTTC. Translated: CASSALRGPRGEQYF.

This clonotype was counted at least ten times. V and J are TRBV10-3 and TRBJ2-5, with TRBD2 identical over 9 bases. Per germline, CDR1 ENHRY and CDR2 SYGVKD. The CDR3 spans 13 residues. The trim removed 6 bases at V and 4 bases at J, leaving 3 bases unmatched. The CDR3 DNA sequence: TGTGCCATCAGCGCACTAGCGGGAGAGACCCAGTACTTC. This translates into CAISALAGETQYF.

The chain links TRBV10-1 to TRBJ2-1; possible D gene TRBD1, 6 bases. Trimming cost V 3 bases and J 0 bases, with 9 bases left between them. Per the germline V gene, CDR1 is WNHNN and CDR2 is SYGVQD (reference sequence). There are 15 residues in the CDR3. The CDR3 spells CASSEGGSSYNEQFF. CDR3 in DNA: TGCGCCAGCAGTGAAGGGGGTAGCTCCTACAATGAGCAGTTCTTC.

This rearrangement joins TRBV25-1 to TRBJ2-2; maybe TRBD1 (5 bases). This CDR3 is 12 amino acids long. CDR1 and CDR2 from the germline V gene are MGHDK and SYGVNS. The germline V and J ends were trimmed by 6 bases and 4 bases, with 6 bases remaining between them. Here the CDR3 reads CASSRATGELFF. The DNA of the CDR3 is TGTGCCAGCAGCAGGGCCACCGGGGAGCTGTTTTTT.

The chain employs TRBV5-1 and TRBJ2-1; 11 bases fit TRBD2. This CDR3 is built from 18 residues. Unmatched junction bases numbered 6, after V lost 0 bases and J lost 1 base. Looked up from germline, CDR1 is SGHRS and CDR2 is YFSETQ. The CDR3 region is CASSLVAGLAGSYNEQFF. In nucleotides, the CDR3 is TGCGCCAGCAGCTTGGTAGCCGGACTAGCGGGTTCCTACAATGAGCAGTTCTTC.

On this clonotype: Possible read error: a much larger clone is one base away. The rearrangement uses TRBV19 and TRBJ2-5, with D unresolved. Deletions cut 3 bases from V and 3 bases from J, with 2 bases between. Germline V gene lookup returns CDR1 LNHDA and CDR2 SQIVND (reference sequence). The CDR3 sequence is 11 residues long. The chain's CDR3 is CASSMEETQYF. In nucleotides, the CDR3 is TGTGCCAGTAGTATGGAAGAGACCCAGTACTTC.

This clonotype has a count of ten or more. The rearrangement uses TRBV15 and TRBJ1-2, with 9 nucleotides matching TRBD1. The germline V gene has CDR1 LNHNV and CDR2 YYDKDF (reference sequence). Trimming removed 4 bases from V and 8 bases from J; junction bases left unmatched: 5. The CDR3 sequence is 13 residues long. The CDR3 loop reads CATSTGTGNGYTF. As DNA, the CDR3 is TGTGCCACCAGCACCGGGACAGGGAACGGCTACACCTTC.

For this clonotype: The junction departs from germline at one end; a sequencing error may be responsible. The rearrangement links TRBV30 to TRBJ1-1, with D perhaps TRBD1 (5 bases). Per germline, CDR1 GTSNPN and CDR2 SVGIG (reference sequence). The CDR3 totals 12 residues. CDR3 loop: CAWKGLGVETFF. The DNA for the CDR3 is TGTGCCTGGAAGGGTTTAGGGGTTGAAACTTTCTTT.

This clonotype has a single count. This chain joins TRBV4-2 and TRBJ2-1; 8 bases are a match to TRBD2. The V segment lost 0 bases and the J segment 5 bases; nucleotides outside the gene matches: 9. The CDR3 is made up of 17 amino acids. The germline CDR1 and CDR2 sequences are LGHNA and YNFKEQ. The CDR3 DNA reads TGTGCCAGCAGCCAAGATGGGCCTAGCGGGCTTAACAATGAGCAGTTCTTC. Translation gives CASSQDGPSGLNNEQFF.

This rearrangement joins TRBV6-1 to TRBJ2-7; 12 bases agree with TRBD2. Per the germline V gene, CDR1 is MNHNS and CDR2 is SASEGT. The V gene end was trimmed by 7 bases and the J gene end by 3 bases; junction bases not matched to a gene: 7. The CDR3 consists of 15 residues. Here the CDR3 reads CASITSTSGGYEQYF. Here the CDR3 DNA reads TGTGCCAGCATTACTTCGACTAGCGGGGGCTACGAGCAGTACTTC.

The rearrangement uses TRBV6-1 and TRBJ2-7; 8 bases are shared with TRBD2. This CDR3 comprises 18 residues. Per the germline V gene, CDR1 is MNHNS and CDR2 is SASEGT. V lost 3 bases, J lost 0 bases, and 13 bases stayed unmatched. The CDR3 here is CASSDEKASGYSSYEQYF. CDR3 in DNA: TGTGCCAGCAGTGATGAGAAGGCTAGCGGGTATAGCTCCTACGAGCAGTACTTC.

This clonotype was seen many times. The chain uses TRBV7-2 and TRBJ2-6; 7 bases fit TRBD1. The length of the CDR3 is 17 residues. V shed 5 bases and J 2 bases; nucleotides not matched to a gene: 9. Looked up from germline, CDR1 is SGHTA and CDR2 is FQGNSA. The CDR3 region is CASSVRDSLTGANVLTF. CDR3 sequence (DNA): TGTGCCAGCAGCGTACGGGACAGTTTGACTGGGGCCAACGTCCTGACTTTC.